Given below is one T cell receptor beta chain in context. The sample belongs to a study of OX40 agonist ivuxolimab in advanced cancers. For the study at large: Across the patients, intravenous ivuxolimab was delivered every 2 weeks at 0.01 to 10 mg/kg. Age averaged roughly 60 years (range about 23 to 80), and less than 85% were male. Around 40% of patients had received prior checkpoint inhibitor therapy.

The assay was immunoSEQ multiplex PCR, and TCRdb's table has in-frame clones only and misses some. In the table there are 75,000 or so clones, almost 85% of which are singletons. CDR1 and CDR2 from the germline V gene are SNHLY and FYNNEI. With 7 bases clipped from V and 6 bases from J, the junction kept 9 bases outside the gene matches. The CDR3 runs to 14 residues. Patients with a history of autoimmune disease or on systemic immunosuppression were excluded. The receptor comes from an adult with an advanced solid tumor such as melanoma, head and neck, liver or kidney cancer. The chain links TRBV2 to TRBJ2-1; 7 bases map to TRBD2. Here the sequenced sample was CD4+ or CD8+ T cells sorted from blood, taken in a trial of the OX40 agonist ivuxolimab. CDR3: CASTRGSGGNEQFF. Written as DNA, the CDR3 is TGTGCCAGCACTCGTGGTTCGGGGGGCAATGAGCAGTTCTTC. Using reference TRBV2 and TRBJ2-1 for the parts outside the CDR3, the full variable domain is EPEVTQTPSHQVTQMGQEVILRCVPISNHLYFYWYRQILGQKVEFLVSFYNNEISEKSEIFDDQFSVERPDGSNFTLKIRSTKLEDSAMYFCASTRGSGGNEQFFGPGTRLTVL.